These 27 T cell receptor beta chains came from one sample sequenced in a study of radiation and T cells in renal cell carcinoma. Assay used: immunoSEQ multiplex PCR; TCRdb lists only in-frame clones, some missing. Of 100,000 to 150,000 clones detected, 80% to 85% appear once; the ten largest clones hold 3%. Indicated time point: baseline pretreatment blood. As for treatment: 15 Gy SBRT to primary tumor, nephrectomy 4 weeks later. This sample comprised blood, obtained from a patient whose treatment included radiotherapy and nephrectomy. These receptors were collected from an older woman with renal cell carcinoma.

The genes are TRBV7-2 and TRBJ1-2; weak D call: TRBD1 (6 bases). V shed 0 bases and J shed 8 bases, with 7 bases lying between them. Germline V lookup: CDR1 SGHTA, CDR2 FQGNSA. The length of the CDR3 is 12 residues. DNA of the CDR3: TGTGCCAGCAGCTTAGCGCAGGGGGGCTACACCTTC. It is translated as CASSLAQGGYTF.

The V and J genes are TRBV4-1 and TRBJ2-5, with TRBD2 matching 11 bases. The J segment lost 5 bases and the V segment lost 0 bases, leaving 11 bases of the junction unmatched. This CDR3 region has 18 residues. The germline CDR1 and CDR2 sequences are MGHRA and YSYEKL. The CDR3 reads CASSQDHVASGRRETQYF. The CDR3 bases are TGCGCCAGCAGCCAAGATCATGTGGCTAGCGGGAGGAGGGAGACCCAGTACTTC.

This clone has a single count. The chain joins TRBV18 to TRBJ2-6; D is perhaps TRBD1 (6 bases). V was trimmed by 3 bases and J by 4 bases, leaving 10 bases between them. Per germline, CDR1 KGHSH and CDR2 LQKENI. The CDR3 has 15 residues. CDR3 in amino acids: CASSPDRSGANVLTF. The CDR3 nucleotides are TGTGCCAGCTCACCGGACAGATCGGGGGCCAACGTCCTGACTTTC.

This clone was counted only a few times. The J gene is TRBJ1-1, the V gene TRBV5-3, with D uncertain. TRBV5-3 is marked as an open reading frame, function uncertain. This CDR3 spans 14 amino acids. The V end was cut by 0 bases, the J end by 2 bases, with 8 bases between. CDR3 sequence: CARSLDGKNTEAFF. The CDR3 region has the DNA TGTGCCAGAAGCTTGGATGGCAAAAACACTGAAGCTTTCTTT.

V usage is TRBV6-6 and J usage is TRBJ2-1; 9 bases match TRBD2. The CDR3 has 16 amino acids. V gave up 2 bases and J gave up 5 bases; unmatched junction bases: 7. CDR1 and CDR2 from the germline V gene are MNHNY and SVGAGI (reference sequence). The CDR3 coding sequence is TGTGCCAGCAGTTACGCGGGAGGGCAGGGACACAATGAGCAGTTCTTC. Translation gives CASSYAGGQGHNEQFF.

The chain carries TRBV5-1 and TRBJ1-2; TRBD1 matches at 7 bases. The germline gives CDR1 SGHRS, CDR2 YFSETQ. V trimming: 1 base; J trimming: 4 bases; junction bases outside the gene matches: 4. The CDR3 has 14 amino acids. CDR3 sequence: CASSLPGQVYGYTF. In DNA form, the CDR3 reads TGCGCCAGCAGCTTGCCCGGACAGGTCTATGGCTACACCTTC.

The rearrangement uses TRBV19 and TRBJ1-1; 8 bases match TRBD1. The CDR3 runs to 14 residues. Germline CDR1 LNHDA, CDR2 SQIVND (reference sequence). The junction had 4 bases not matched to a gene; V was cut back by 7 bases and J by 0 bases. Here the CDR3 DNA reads TGTGCCAGTACCACGGGACAGGTGAACACTGAAGCTTTCTTT. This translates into CASTTGQVNTEAFF.

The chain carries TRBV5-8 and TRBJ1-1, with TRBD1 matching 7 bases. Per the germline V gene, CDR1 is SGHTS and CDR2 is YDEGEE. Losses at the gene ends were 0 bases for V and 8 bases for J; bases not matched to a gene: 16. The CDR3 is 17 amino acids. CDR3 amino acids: CASSLDRGHLTHPEAFF. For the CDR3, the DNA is TGTGCCAGCAGCTTGGACAGGGGACATCTTACTCACCCGGAAGCTTTCTTT. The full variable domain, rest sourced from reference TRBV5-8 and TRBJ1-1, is EAGVTQSPTHLIKTRGQQATLRCSPISGHTSVYWYQQALGLGLQFLLWYDEGEERNRGNFPPRFSGRQFPNYSSELNVNALELEDSALYLCASSLDRGHLTHPEAFFGQGTRLTVV.

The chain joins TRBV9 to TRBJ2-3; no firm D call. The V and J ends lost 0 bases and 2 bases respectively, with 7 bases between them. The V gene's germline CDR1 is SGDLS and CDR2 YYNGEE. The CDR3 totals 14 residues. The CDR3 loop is CASSVDGVTDTQYF. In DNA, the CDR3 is TGTGCCAGCAGCGTAGATGGGGTCACAGATACGCAGTATTTT.

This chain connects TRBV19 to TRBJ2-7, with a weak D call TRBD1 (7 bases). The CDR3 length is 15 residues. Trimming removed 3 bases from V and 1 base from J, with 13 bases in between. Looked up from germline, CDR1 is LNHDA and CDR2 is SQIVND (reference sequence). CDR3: CASSIRGEISYEQYF. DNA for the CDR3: TGTGCCAGTAGTATCAGGGGGGAAATATCCTACGAGCAGTACTTC.

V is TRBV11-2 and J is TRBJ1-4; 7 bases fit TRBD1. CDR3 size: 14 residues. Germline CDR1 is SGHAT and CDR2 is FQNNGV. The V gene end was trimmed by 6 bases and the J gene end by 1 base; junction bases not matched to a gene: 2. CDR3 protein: CASRRTGTNEKLFF. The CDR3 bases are TGTGCCAGCAGGAGGACAGGAACTAATGAAAAACTGTTTTTT. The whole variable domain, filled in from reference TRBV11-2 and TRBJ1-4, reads EAGVAQSPRYKIIEKRQSVAFWCNPISGHATLYWYQQILGQGPKLLIQFQNNGVVDDSQLPKDRFSAERLKGVDSTLKIQPAKLEDSAVYLCASRRTGTNEKLFFGSGTQLSVL.

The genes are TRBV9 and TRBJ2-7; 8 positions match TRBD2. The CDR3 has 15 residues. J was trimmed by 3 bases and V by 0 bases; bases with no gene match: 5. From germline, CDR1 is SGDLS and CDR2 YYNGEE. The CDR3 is CASSVDPSGLYEQYF. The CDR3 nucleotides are TGTGCCAGCAGCGTAGATCCTAGCGGGCTCTACGAGCAGTACTTC.

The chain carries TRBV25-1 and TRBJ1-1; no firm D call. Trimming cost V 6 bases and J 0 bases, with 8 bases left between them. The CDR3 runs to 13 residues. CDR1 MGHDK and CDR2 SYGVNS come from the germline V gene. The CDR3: CASRKTLNTEAFF. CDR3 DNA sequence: TGTGCCAGCAGAAAAACACTGAACACTGAAGCTTTCTTT.

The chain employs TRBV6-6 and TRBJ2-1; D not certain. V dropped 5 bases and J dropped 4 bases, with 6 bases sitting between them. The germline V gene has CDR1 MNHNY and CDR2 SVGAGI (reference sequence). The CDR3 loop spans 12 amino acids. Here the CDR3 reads CASSRPYNEQFF. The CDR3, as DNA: TGTGCCAGCAGTCGGCCATACAATGAGCAGTTCTTC.

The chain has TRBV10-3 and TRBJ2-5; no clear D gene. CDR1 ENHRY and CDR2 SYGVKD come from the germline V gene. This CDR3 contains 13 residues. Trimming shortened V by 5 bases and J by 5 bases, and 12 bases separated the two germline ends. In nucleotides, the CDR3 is TGTGCCATCAGTACCGATGGGCTCGAGACCCAGTACTTC. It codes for CAISTDGLETQYF.

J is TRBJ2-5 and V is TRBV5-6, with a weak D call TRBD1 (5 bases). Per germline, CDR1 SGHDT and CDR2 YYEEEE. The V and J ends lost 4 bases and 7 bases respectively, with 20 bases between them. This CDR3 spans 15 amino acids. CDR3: CASSQDNVEMSTQYF. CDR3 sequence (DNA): TGTGCCAGCAGCCAGGACAACGTAGAGATGTCGACCCAGTACTTC.

Here the CDR3 reads CASSLAGVPEQFF. The CDR3 DNA is TGTGCCAGCAGCTTAGCGGGGGTACCCGAGCAGTTCTTC. The chain employs TRBV7-6 and TRBJ2-1; D is tentatively TRBD1 or TRBD2 (5 bases each). The germline CDR1 and CDR2 sequences are SGHVS and FNYEAQ. This CDR3 is 13 amino acids long. V dropped 0 bases and J dropped 10 bases, with 10 bases sitting between them.

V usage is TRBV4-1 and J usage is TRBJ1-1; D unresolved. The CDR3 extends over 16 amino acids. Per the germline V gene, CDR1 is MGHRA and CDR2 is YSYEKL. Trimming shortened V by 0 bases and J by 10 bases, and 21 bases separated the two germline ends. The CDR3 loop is CASSQEFGRDSYVAFF. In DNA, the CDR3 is TGCGCCAGCAGCCAAGAATTCGGAAGGGATTCGTATGTAGCTTTCTTT.

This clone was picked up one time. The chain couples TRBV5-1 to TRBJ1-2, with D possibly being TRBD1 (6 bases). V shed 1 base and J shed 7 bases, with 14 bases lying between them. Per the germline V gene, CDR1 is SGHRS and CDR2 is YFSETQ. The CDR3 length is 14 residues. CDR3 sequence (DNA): TGCGCCAGCAGCTTGTACCTGGGGGCAGGTGGCTACACCTTC. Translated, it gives CASSLYLGAGGYTF.

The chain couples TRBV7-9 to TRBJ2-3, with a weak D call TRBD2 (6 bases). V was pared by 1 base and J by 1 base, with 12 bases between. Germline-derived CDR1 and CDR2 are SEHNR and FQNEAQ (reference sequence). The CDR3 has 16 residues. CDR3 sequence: CASSLGGVEGTDTQYF. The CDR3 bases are TGTGCCAGCAGCTTAGGCGGGGTCGAGGGCACAGATACGCAGTATTTT.

The DNA for the CDR3 is TGTGCCAGCAGTCCCATGGGACAGGGCTTCAATCAGCCCCAGCATTTT. Its translation is CASSPMGQGFNQPQHF. The chain links TRBV27 to TRBJ1-5, with 9 positions matching TRBD1. Germline V gene lookup returns CDR1 MNHEY and CDR2 SMNVEV (reference sequence). V shed 5 bases, J shed 3 bases, and the junction held 8 bases outside the gene matches. The CDR3 spans 16 residues.

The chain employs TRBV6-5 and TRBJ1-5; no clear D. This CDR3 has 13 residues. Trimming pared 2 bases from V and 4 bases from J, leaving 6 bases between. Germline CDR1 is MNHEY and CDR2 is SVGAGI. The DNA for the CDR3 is TGTGCCAGCAGTTACGCCGGGAATCAGCCCCAGCATTTT. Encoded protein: CASSYAGNQPQHF.

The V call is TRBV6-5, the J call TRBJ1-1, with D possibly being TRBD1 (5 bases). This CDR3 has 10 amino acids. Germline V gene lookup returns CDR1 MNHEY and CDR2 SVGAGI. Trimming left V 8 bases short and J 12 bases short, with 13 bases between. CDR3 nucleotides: TGTGCCAGCGGGATAGAGGGGTCTTTCTTT. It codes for CASGIEGSFF.

CDR3 DNA: TGTGCCAGCAGTCCGCTTTTCCCCTACGAGCAGTACTTC. It encodes CASSPLFPYEQYF. The chain carries TRBV28 and TRBJ2-7; unclear D gene. With 5 bases removed from V and 2 bases from J, the gap between germline ends came to 10 bases. This CDR3 spans 13 amino acids. Germline V CDR1 and CDR2: MDHEN, SYDVKM.

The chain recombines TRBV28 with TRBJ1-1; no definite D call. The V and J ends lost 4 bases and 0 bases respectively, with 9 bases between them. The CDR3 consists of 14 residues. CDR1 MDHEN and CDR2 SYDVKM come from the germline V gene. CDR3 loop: CASSSLVMNTEAFF. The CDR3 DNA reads TGTGCCAGCAGTTCGCTCGTCATGAACACTGAAGCTTTCTTT.

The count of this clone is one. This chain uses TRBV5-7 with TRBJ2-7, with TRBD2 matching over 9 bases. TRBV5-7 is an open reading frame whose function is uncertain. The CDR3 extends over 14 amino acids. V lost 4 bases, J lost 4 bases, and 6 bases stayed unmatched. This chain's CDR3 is CASSPSTSGYEQYF. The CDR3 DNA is TGTGCCAGCAGCCCATCTACTAGCGGGTACGAGCAGTACTTC.

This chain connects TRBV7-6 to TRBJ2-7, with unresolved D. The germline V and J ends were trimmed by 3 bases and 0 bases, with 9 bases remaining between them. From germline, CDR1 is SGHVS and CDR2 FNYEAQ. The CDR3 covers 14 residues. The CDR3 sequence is CASSFTPSSYEQYF. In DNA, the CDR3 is TGTGCCAGCAGCTTTACCCCAAGCTCCTACGAGCAGTACTTC.